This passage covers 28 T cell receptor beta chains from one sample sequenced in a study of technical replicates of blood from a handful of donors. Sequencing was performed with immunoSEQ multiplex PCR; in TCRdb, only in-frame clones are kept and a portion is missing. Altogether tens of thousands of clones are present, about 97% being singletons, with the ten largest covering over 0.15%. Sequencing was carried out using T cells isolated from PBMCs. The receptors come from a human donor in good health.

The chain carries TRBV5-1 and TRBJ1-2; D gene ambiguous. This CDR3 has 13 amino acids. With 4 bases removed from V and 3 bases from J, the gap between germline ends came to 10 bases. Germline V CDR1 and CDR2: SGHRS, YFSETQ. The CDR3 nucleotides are TGCGCCAGCAGCGTTGACATGGACTATGGCTACACCTTC. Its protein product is CASSVDMDYGYTF.

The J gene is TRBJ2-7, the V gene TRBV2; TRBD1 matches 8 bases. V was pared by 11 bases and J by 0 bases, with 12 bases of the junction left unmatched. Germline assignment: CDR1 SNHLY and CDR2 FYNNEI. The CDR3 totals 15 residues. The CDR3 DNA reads TGTGCCTCATGGACAGGGCAGATTTTCTCCTACGAGCAGTACTTC. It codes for CASWTGQIFSYEQYF.

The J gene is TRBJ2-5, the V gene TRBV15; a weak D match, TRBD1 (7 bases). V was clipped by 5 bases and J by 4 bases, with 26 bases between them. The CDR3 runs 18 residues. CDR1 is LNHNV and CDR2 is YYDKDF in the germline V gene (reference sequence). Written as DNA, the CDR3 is TGTGCCACCAGCCCGAAAGATTCCCAGGGGGACTGGGTAGAGACCCAGTACTTC. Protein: CATSPKDSQGDWVETQYF.

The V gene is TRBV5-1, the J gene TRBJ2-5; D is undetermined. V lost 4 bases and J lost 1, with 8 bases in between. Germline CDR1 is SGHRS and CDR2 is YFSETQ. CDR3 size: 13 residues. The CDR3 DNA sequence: TGCGCCAGCAGCCCCGGGTCCCAAGAGACCCAGTACTTC. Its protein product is CASSPGSQETQYF.

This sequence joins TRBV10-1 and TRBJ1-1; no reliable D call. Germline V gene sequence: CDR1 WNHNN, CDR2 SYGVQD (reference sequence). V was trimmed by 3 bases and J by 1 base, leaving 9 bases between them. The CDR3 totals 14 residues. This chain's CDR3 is CASSDRSANTEAFF. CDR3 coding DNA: TGCGCCAGCAGTGATAGGAGCGCGAACACTGAAGCTTTCTTT.

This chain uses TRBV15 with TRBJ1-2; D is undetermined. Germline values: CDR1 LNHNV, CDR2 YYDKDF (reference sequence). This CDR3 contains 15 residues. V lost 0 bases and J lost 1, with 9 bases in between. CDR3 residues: CATSRDLSINYGYTF. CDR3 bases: TGTGCCACCAGCAGAGATCTATCGATTAACTATGGCTACACCTTC.

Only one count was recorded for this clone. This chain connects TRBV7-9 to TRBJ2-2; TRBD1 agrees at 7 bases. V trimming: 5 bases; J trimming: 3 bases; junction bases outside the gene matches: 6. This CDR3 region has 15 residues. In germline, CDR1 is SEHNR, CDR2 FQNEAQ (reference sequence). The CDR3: CASSTDRAYTGELFF. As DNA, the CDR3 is TGTGCCAGCAGCACAGACAGGGCATACACCGGGGAGCTGTTTTTT. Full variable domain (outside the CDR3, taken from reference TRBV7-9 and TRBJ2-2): DTGVSQNPRHKITKRGQNVTFRCDPISEHNRLYWYRQTLGQGPEFLTYFQNEAQLEKSRLLSDRFSAERPKGSFSTLEIQRTEQGDSAMYLCASSTDRAYTGELFFGEGSRLTVL.

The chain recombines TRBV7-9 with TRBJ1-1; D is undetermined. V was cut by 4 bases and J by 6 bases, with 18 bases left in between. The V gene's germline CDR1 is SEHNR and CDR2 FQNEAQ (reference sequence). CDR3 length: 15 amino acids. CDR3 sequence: CASSSPRTPGPEAFF. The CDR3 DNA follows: TGTGCCAGCAGCTCCCCACGGACTCCGGGCCCTGAAGCTTTCTTT.

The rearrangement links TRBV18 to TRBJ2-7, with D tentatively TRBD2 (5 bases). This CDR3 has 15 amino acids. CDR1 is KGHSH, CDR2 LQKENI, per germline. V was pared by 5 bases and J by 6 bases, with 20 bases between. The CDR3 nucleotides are TGTGCCAGCTCAAAACTAGACTCGGTTGGCGGCGAGCAGTACTTC. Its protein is CASSKLDSVGGEQYF.

CDR3 residues: CASNQQGAHEQYF. CDR3 DNA: TGTGCCAGCAATCAACAGGGGGCCCACGAGCAGTACTTC. The J gene is TRBJ2-7, the V gene TRBV2; 9 bases agree with TRBD1. Unmatched junction bases numbered 6, after V lost 7 bases and J lost 5 bases. The CDR3 sequence is 13 residues long. Germline CDR1 SNHLY, CDR2 FYNNEI.

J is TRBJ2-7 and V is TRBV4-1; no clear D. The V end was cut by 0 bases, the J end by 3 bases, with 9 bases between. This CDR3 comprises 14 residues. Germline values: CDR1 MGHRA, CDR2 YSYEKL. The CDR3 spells CASSQDRGHYEQYF. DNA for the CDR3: TGCGCCAGCAGCCAAGATCGTGGCCACTACGAGCAGTACTTC.

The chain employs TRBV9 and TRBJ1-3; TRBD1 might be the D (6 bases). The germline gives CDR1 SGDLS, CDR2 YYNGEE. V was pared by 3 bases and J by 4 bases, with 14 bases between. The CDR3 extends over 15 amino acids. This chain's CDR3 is CASSAGGLSGNTIYF. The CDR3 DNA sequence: TGTGCCAGCAGCGCGGGGGGGCTCTCCGGAAACACCATATATTTT. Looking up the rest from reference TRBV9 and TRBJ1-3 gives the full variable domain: DSGVTQTPKHLITATGQRVTLRCSPRSGDLSVYWYQQSLDQGLQFLIQYYNGEERAKGNILERFSAQQFPDLHSELNLSSLELGDSALYFCASSAGGLSGNTIYFGEGSWLTVV.

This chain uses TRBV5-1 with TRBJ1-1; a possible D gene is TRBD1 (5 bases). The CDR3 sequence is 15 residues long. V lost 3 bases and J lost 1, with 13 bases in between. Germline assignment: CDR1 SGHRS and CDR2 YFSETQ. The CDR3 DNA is TGCGCCAGCAGCTGGGGGGACGGTCAGAACACTGAAGCTTTCTTT. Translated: CASSWGDGQNTEAFF.

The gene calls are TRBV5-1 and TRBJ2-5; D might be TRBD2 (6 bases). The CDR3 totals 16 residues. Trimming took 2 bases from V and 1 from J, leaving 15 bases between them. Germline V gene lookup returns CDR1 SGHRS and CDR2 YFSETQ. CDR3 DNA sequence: TGCGCCAGCAGCTTAAGAGGGGCGGGGAGCCAAGAGACCCAGTACTTC. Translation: CASSLRGAGSQETQYF.

CDR3 amino acids: CAIKFGGDYEQYF. The CDR3 DNA is TGTGCCATCAAGTTCGGGGGGGACTACGAGCAGTACTTC. The V gene is TRBV10-3, the J gene TRBJ2-7; 8 bases fit TRBD2. Germline V gene sequence: CDR1 ENHRY, CDR2 SYGVKD. The junction had 5 bases not matched to a gene; V was cut back by 7 bases and J by 3 bases. The CDR3 totals 13 residues.

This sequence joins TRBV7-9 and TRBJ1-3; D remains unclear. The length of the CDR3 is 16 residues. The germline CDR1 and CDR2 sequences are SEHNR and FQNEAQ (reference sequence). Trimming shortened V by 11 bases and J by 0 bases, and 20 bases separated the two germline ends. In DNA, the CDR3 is TGTGCCTACCCCGGCATAACAAGCGACTCTGGAAACACCATATATTTT. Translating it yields CAYPGITSDSGNTIYF.

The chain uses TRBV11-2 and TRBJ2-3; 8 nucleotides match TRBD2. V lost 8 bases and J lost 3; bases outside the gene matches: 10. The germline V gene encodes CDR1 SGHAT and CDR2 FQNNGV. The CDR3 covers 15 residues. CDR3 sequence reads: CASGYRRGGTDTQYF. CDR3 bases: TGTGCCAGCGGCTACAGGCGCGGGGGGACAGATACGCAGTATTTT.

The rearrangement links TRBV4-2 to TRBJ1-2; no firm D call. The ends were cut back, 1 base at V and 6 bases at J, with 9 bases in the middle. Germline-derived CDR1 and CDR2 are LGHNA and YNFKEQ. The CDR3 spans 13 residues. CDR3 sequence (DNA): TGTGCCAGCAGCCAAGGCGGCTGGGATGGCTACACCTTC. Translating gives CASSQGGWDGYTF.

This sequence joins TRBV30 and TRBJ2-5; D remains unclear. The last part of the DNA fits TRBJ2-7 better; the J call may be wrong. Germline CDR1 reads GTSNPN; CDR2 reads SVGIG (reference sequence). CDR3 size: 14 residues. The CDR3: CAWSVMSSSYEQYF. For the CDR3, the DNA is TGTGCCTGGAGTGTTATGTCCTCGTCCTACGAGCAGTACTTC.

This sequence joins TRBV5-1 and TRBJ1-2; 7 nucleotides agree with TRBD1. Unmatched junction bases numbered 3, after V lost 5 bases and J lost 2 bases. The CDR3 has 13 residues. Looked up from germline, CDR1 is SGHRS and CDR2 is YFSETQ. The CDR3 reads CASRQQGNYGYTF. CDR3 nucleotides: TGCGCCAGCAGACAACAGGGGAACTATGGCTACACCTTC.

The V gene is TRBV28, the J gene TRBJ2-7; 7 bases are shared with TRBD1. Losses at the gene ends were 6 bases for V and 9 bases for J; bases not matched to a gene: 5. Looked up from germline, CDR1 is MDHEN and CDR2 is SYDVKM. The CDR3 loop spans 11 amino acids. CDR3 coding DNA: TGTGCCAGCAGCGGCCGGGACAGGCAGTACTTC. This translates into CASSGRDRQYF. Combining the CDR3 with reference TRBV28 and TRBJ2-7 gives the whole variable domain DVKVTQSSRYLVKRTGEKVFLECVQDMDHENMFWYRQDPGLGLRLIYFSYDVKMKEKGDIPEGYSVSREKKERFSLILESASTNQTSMYLCASSGRDRQYFGPGTRLTVT.

CDR3 DNA: TGTGCCAGCAGCTACAGGGCTGGCTATGGCTACACCTTC. Its translation is CASSYRAGYGYTF. This chain links TRBV11-2 with TRBJ1-2; possible D gene TRBD1, 6 bases. Trimming took off 4 bases at V and 4 bases at J, with 10 bases between the two ends. The germline V gene has CDR1 SGHAT and CDR2 FQNNGV. The CDR3 runs 13 residues.

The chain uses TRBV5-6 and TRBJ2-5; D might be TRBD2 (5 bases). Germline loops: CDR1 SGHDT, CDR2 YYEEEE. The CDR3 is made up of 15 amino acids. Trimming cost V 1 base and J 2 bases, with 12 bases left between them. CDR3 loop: CASSLSGEEQETQYF. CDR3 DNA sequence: TGTGCCAGCAGCTTGAGCGGAGAGGAACAAGAGACCCAGTACTTC.

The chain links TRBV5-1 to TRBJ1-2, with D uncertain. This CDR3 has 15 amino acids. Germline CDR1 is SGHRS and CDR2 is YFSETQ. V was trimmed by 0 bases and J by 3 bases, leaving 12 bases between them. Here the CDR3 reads CASSLDGGRDYGYTF. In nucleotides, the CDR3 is TGCGCCAGCAGCTTGGATGGAGGGAGGGACTATGGCTACACCTTC.

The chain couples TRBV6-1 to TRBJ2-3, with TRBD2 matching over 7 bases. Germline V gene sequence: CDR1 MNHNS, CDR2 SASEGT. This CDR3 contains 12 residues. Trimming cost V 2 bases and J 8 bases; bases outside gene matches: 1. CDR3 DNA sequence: TGTGCCAGCAGTGAACAGCGGGGTACGCAGTATTTT. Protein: CASSEQRGTQYF.

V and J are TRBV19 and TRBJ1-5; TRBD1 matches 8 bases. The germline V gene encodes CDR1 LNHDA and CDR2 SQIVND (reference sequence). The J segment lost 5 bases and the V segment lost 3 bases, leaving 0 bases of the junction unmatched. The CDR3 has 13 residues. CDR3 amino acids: CASSMDRDQPQHF. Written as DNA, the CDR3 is TGTGCCAGTAGTATGGACAGGGATCAGCCCCAGCATTTT.

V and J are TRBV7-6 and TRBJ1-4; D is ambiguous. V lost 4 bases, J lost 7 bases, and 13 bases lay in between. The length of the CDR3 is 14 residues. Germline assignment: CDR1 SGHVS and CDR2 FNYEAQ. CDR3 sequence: CASSSLRGSEKLFF. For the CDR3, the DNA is TGTGCCAGCAGCTCCCTGAGAGGGAGTGAAAAACTGTTTTTT.

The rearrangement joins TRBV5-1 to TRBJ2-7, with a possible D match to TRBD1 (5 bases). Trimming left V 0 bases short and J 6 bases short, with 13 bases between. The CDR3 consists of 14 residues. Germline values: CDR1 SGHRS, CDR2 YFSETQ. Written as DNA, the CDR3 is TGCGCCAGCAGCTTGGCCGCCTCAGGGTTCGAGCAGTACTTC. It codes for CASSLAASGFEQYF.